The 8 T cell receptor beta chains reported below all come from one sample, sequenced in a study of blood T cell repertoires in COVID-19. Method: immunoSEQ multiplex PCR; TCRdb's copy keeps in-frame clones and lacks some. The sample holds some 70,000 clones, 65% to 80% seen once. The material sequenced was peripheral blood. Every receptor here comes from a woman between 50 and 59 years old with acute or convalescent COVID-19.

The V call is TRBV30, the J call TRBJ1-6, with TRBD1 identical over 11 bases. The trim removed 4 bases at V and 11 bases at J, leaving 7 bases unmatched. The CDR3 is 14 amino acids. The germline V gene has CDR1 GTSNPN and CDR2 SVGIG (reference sequence). The CDR3 sequence is CAWNRGQGEPPLHF. CDR3 DNA sequence: TGTGCCTGGAACCGGGGACAGGGGGAACCACCCCTCCACTTT.

Concerning this clone itself: Other nucleotide sequences in the sample specify the same CDR3. This sequence joins TRBV19 and TRBJ1-6; 7 bases line up with TRBD1. Germline values: CDR1 LNHDA, CDR2 SQIVND (reference sequence). The CDR3 spans 14 residues. The V and J ends lost 6 bases and 7 bases, in that order; junction bases with no gene match: 6. This CDR3 reads CASSPTGSNSPLHF. The CDR3 coding sequence is TGTGCCAGTAGCCCGACAGGGTCGAATTCACCCCTCCACTTT.

The V gene is TRBV6-6, the J gene TRBJ1-1; the D is unclear. The germline V and J ends were trimmed by 0 bases and 4 bases, with 9 bases remaining between them. Germline V gene lookup returns CDR1 MNHNY and CDR2 SVGAGI (reference sequence). The CDR3 is 14 residues long. The CDR3 protein is CASSYSEEGTEAFF. CDR3 DNA sequence: TGTGCCAGCAGTTACTCGGAGGAGGGCACTGAAGCTTTCTTT.

This clone was observed a few times. The chain uses TRBV3-1 (or the pseudogene TRBV3-2) and TRBJ1-1, with TRBD1 matching 7 bases. With V trimmed by 3 bases and J by 8 bases, 6 bases remained unmatched. The CDR3 is made up of 13 amino acids. Germline V gives CDR1 LGHDT, CDR2 YNNKEL (reference sequence). DNA of the CDR3: TGTGCCAGCAGCCAGCGACTGGGACAGGAAGCTTTCTTT. It translates to CASSQRLGQEAFF.

J is TRBJ2-7 and V is TRBV7-9, with 9 bases fitting TRBD1. Germline V CDR1 and CDR2: SEHNR, FQNEAQ (reference sequence). V gave up 5 bases and J gave up 4 bases; unmatched junction bases: 6. The CDR3 is 14 residues long. As DNA, the CDR3 is TGTGCCAGCAGCACCGGGACAGGGTCGTACGAGCAGTACTTC. Translation gives CASSTGTGSYEQYF. Full variable domain (remainder filled in from reference TRBV7-9 and TRBJ2-7): DTGVSQNPRHKITKRGQNVTFRCDPISEHNRLYWYRQTLGQGPEFLTYFQNEAQLEKSRLLSDRFSAERPKGSFSTLEIQRTEQGDSAMYLCASSTGTGSYEQYFGPGTRLTVT.

This sequence joins TRBV6-1 and TRBJ1-6, with 9 bases matching TRBD1. The germline CDR1 and CDR2 sequences are MNHNS and SASEGT. V lost 1 base and J lost 9; bases outside the gene matches: 7. The CDR3 has 16 amino acids. Here the CDR3 reads CASSEVRTGAGSPLHF. The CDR3, as DNA: TGTGCCAGCAGTGAAGTAAGGACAGGGGCAGGTTCACCCCTCCACTTT.

This clone was recorded a few times. The chain has TRBV30 and TRBJ1-1; 8 positions match TRBD1. CDR3 size: 13 residues. Germline-derived CDR1 and CDR2 are GTSNPN and SVGIG (reference sequence). The trim removed 7 bases at V and 0 bases at J, leaving 4 bases unmatched. CDR3 amino acids: CALTGAMNTEAFF. CDR3 sequence (DNA): TGTGCCTTGACAGGGGCTATGAACACTGAAGCTTTCTTT. The full variable domain, rest sourced from reference TRBV30 and TRBJ1-1, is SQTIHQWPATLVQPVGSPLSLECTVEGTSNPNLYWYRQAAGRGLQLLFYSVGIGQISSEVPQNLSASRPQDRQFILSSKKLLLSDSGFYLCALTGAMNTEAFFGQGTRLTVV.

This clone was seen a single time. V usage is TRBV9 and J usage is TRBJ2-3; 8 positions match TRBD2. Per the germline V gene, CDR1 is SGDLS and CDR2 is YYNGEE. With V trimmed by 0 bases and J by 2 bases, 5 bases remained unmatched. This CDR3 is 16 amino acids long. The CDR3 nucleotides read TGTGCCAGCAGCGTAGTCGGCGGGGGGACCACAGATACGCAGTATTTT. The encoded protein is CASSVVGGGTTDTQYF.